The rows below give T cell receptor beta chains drawn from one sample of a study of patients and donors after allogeneic stem cell transplantation. TCRdb passed the RT-PCR reads through MiXCR, listing each CDR3 protein once. The table lists 390,000 or so distinct CDR3 sequences, roughly 17% of them singletons. Sequenced material: blood, either unsorted or a sorted T cell fraction (not recorded which). These receptors were obtained from a human donor who was either an allogeneic HSCT recipient or a stem cell or donor lymphocyte infusion donor (not recorded which). It is not recorded whose cells these are; they may come from a transplant donor. Each CDR3 is given with its conserved first and last residue. A D gene is named only where the DNA matches it firmly. Where a row states a size, it is once, few, many or the class of an expanded clone; other rows omit it.

>-|many|TRBV5-1|TRBJ2-7
CASSLGTGIPTSYEQYF
TGCGCCAGCAGCTTGGGTACAGGGATCCCAACTTCCTACGAGCAGTACTTC
>-|-|TRBV20-1|TRBJ1-5
CSASPPAQPQHF
TGCAGTGCTAGCCCTCCCGCACAGCCCCAGCATTTT
>-|-|TRBV13|TRBJ2-1
CASSSTPSSYNEQFF
TGTGCCAGCAGCTCTACCCCGAGCTCCTACAATGAGCAGTTCTTC
>-|-|TRBV7-2|TRBJ1-5
CASSPPGTRQPQHF
TGTGCCAGCAGCCCTCCCGGGACGCGGCAGCCCCAGCATTTT
>TRBD1|-|TRBV4-1|TRBJ1-2
CASSDLQGAGSYTF
TGCGCCAGCAGCGACCTACAGGGGGCTGGGAGCTACACCTTC
>-|few|TRBV7-9|TRBJ2-7
CASSLEGPGHPYEQYF
TGTGCCAGCAGCTTAGAGGGCCCGGGACACCCCTACGAGCAGTACTTC
>-|-|TRBV12-3/TRBV12-4|TRBJ1-1
CASSFRVENTEAFF
TGTGCCAGCAGTTTTCGGGTGGAGAACACTGAAGCTTTCTTT
>-|-|TRBV7-9|TRBJ2-5
CASSLDVEETQYF
TGTGCCAGCAGCTTAGACGTAGAAGAGACCCAGTACTTC
>TRBD2|many|TRBV12-3/TRBV12-4|TRBJ2-1
CASRLAGVNEQFF
TGTGCCAGCAGGCTAGCGGGAGTCAATGAGCAGTTCTTC
>-|-|TRBV13|TRBJ2-1
CASSSPPNEQFF
TGTGCCAGCAGCTCCCCCCCCAATGAGCAGTTCTTC
>-|-|TRBV2|TRBJ2-1
CASHRGDSFHEQFF
TGTGCCAGCCATCGGGGCGATTCTTTCCATGAGCAGTTCTTC
>-|few|TRBV27|TRBJ2-1
CASSFWGYEQFF
TGTGCCAGCAGTTTTTGGGGTTATGAGCAGTTCTTC
>-|few|TRBV20-1|TRBJ1-1
CSASGGKGNTEAFF
TGCAGTGCTAGTGGGGGGAAAGGGAACACTGAAGCTTTCTTT
>-|many|TRBV12-3/TRBV12-4|TRBJ1-1
CASRPAVNTEAFF
TGTGCCAGCAGACCGGCAGTGAACACTGAAGCTTTCTTT
>TRBD1|few|TRBV30|TRBJ1-6
CAWSNGQGGDSPLHF
TGTGCCTGGAGTAACGGACAGGGCGGCGATTCACCCCTCCACTTT
>-|few|TRBV5-1|TRBJ1-1
CASSSSQGVNTEAFF
TGCGCCAGCAGCTCCTCCCAGGGTGTGAACACTGAAGCTTTCTTT
>-|few|TRBV20-1|TRBJ1-2
CSARVAGQGNYGYTF
TGCAGTGCTAGAGTGGCGGGGCAGGGTAACTATGGCTACACCTTC
>-|few|TRBV24-1|TRBJ1-1
CATSDRSTEAFF
TGTGCCACCAGTGATCGCAGTACTGAAGCTTTCTTT
>-|few|TRBV7-3|TRBJ2-7
CASLNPYEQYF
TGTGCCAGCTTAAACCCCTACGAGCAGTACTTC
>-|-|TRBV5-1|TRBJ1-3
CASSLTSSSGNTIYF
TGCGCCAGCAGCCTGACTTCCAGCTCTGGAAACACCATATATTTT
>-|-|TRBV7-9|TRBJ2-7
CASSPRQAVYEQYF
TGTGCCAGCAGCCCGAGACAGGCTGTCTACGAGCAGTACTTC
>TRBD1|-|TRBV20-1|TRBJ2-5
CSALWTGGSETQYF
TGCAGTGCCCTTTGGACAGGGGGCAGTGAGACCCAGTACTTC
>TRBD1|few|TRBV5-1|TRBJ2-7
CASSLTGTGHGQYF
TGCGCCAGCAGCTTGACCGGGACAGGACATGGGCAGTACTTC
>TRBD1|few|TRBV6-5|TRBJ1-5
CASSYRDRGIQPQHF
TGTGCCAGCAGTTACCGGGACAGGGGCATCCAGCCCCAGCATTTT
>-|many|TRBV25-1|TRBJ2-2
CASSEFIFANTGELFF
TGTGCCAGCAGTGAATTTATTTTCGCGAACACCGGGGAGCTGTTTTTT
>-|many|TRBV12-3/TRBV12-4|TRBJ1-4
CASSLRVQGEKLFF
TGTGCCAGCAGTTTGAGGGTTCAGGGGGAAAAACTGTTTTTT
>-|few|TRBV28|TRBJ2-6
CASTAGANVLTF
TGTGCCAGCACCGCCGGGGCCAACGTCCTGACTTTC
>-|-|TRBV20-1|TRBJ2-7
CSARTGDRAYEQYF
TGCAGTGCTAGAACCGGAGACCGAGCCTACGAGCAGTACTTC
>-|once|TRBV11-2|TRBJ2-6
CASSPYALRANVLTF
TGTGCCAGCAGTCCATATGCTCTGAGGGCCAACGTCCTGACTTTC
>TRBD2|-|TRBV19|TRBJ2-5
CASTAGDLEETQYF
TGTGCCAGTACTGCGGGAGATCTGGAAGAGACCCAGTACTTC
>-|-|TRBV4-1|TRBJ2-1
CASSQRVTVYNEQFF
TGCGCCAGCAGCCAACGGGTGACAGTTTACAATGAGCAGTTCTTC
>-|-|TRBV11-3|TRBJ2-1
CASSSTRRGLGNEQFF
TGTGCCAGCAGCTCGACTAGGCGGGGATTGGGCAATGAGCAGTTCTTC
>-|-|TRBV12-3/TRBV12-4|TRBJ1-1
CASSPLGDSEAFF
TGTGCCAGCAGTCCCTTGGGTGACTCTGAAGCTTTCTTT
>-|-|TRBV7-9|TRBJ1-5
CASSSGGGSRNQPQHF
TGTGCCAGCAGCTCTGGCGGAGGTAGTCGCAATCAGCCCCAGCATTTT
>TRBD1|-|TRBV24-1|TRBJ1-2
CATSDSGTGIDGYTF
TGTGCCACCAGTGATTCCGGGACAGGGATCGATGGCTACACCTTC
>-|many|TRBV12-5|TRBJ2-1
CASGLDSAQFF
TGTGCTAGTGGTTTGGACTCAGCGCAGTTCTTC
>-|-|TRBV7-9|TRBJ1-5
CASSLVSGWGNQPQHF
TGTGCCAGCAGCTTAGTCTCCGGGTGGGGCAATCAGCCCCAGCATTTT
>-|-|TRBV5-1|TRBJ1-1
CASSFYKAPLRAFF
TGCGCCAGCAGCTTTTATAAGGCCCCGTTGAGGGCTTTCTTT
>-|-|TRBV12-3/TRBV12-4|TRBJ2-4
CASGQVAKNIQYF
TGTGCCAGCGGGCAAGTAGCCAAAAACATTCAGTACTTC
>-|few|TRBV5-6|TRBJ1-2
CASSLGGYDYGYTF
TGTGCCAGCAGCTTAGGAGGATACGACTATGGCTACACCTTC
>-|few|TRBV15|TRBJ2-7
CATSRGGDGNYEQYF
TGTGCCACCAGCAGAGGCGGGGACGGCAACTACGAGCAGTACTTC
>-|many|TRBV4-3|TRBJ2-5
CASSQALERETQYF
TGCGCCAGCAGCCAAGCCCTAGAACGAGAGACCCAGTACTTC
>TRBD1|-|TRBV20-1|TRBJ2-5
CSAPKDGQGSRTQYF
TGCAGTGCCCCGAAGGACGGACAGGGGTCGAGGACCCAGTACTTC
>TRBD2|-|TRBV7-9|TRBJ2-7
CASSRSGTSGNYEQYF
TGTGCCAGCAGCCGCTCCGGGACTAGCGGGAACTACGAGCAGTACTTC
>TRBD2|-|TRBV7-2|TRBJ2-5
CASSELAGGTETQYF
TGTGCCAGCAGCGAACTAGCGGGGGGTACGGAGACCCAGTACTTC